The present TCR beta chain was sequenced within a study of blood T cell repertoires in COVID-19. Study details: Samples representing acute and convalescent COVID-19 were sourced from the United States, Italy and Spain. Sample material is recorded as cDNA or gDNA derived from T cells, B-cell-depleted T cells, or PBMCs.

The CDR3 contains 15 residues. V was shortened by 1 base and J by 4 bases, with 10 bases between the two germline ends. Germline V gene lookup returns CDR1 LGHDT and CDR2 YNNKEL (reference sequence). Per the authors' pipeline: Amplified reference gene primers provided the basis for estimating nucleated cell counts. Clones were read by immunoSEQ multiplex PCR, and TCRdb kept only the in-frame ones, dropping some. The V and J calls and clone size are taken from that table; D and trimming were inferred from the DNA. The data hold a few hundred thousand clones, with more than 75% observed a single time. The chain couples TRBV3-1 (or the pseudogene TRBV3-2) to TRBJ2-2; TRBD1 might be the D (6 bases). Sequencing used peripheral blood. The origin of this receptor is a woman between 70 and 85 years old with active or convalescent COVID-19. In DNA, the CDR3 is TGTGCCAGCAGCCAAGGAGGGACAATCACCGGGGAGCTGTTTTTT. It specifies CASSQGGTITGELFF.